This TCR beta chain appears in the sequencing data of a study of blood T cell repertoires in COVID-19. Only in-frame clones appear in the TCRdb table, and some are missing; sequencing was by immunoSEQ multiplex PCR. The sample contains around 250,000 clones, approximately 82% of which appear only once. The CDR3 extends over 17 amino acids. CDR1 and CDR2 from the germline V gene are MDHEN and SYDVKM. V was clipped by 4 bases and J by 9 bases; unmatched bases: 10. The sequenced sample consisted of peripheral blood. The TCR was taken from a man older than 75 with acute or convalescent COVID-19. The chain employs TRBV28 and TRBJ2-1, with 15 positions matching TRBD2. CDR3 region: CASSSPGTSGRNSEQFF. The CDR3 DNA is TGTGCCAGCAGTTCCCCCGGGACTAGCGGGAGGAATAGTGAGCAGTTCTTC.